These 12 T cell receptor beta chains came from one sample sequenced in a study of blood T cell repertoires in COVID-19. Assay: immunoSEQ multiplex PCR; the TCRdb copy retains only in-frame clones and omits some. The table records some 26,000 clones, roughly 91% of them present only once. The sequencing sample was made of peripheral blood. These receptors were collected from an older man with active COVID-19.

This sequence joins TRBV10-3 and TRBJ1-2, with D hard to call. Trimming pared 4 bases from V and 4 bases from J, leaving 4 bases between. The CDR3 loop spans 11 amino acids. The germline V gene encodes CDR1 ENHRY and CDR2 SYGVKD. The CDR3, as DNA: TGTGCCATCAGTGGCGCCTATGGCTACACCTTC. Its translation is CAISGAYGYTF.

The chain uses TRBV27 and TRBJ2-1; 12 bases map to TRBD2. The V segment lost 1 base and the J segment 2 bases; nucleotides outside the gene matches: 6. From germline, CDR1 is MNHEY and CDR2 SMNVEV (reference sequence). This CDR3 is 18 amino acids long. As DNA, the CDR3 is TGTGCCAGCAGTTTATTGGCTAGCGGGGGGGTAACCTACAATGAGCAGTTCTTC. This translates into CASSLLASGGVTYNEQFF.

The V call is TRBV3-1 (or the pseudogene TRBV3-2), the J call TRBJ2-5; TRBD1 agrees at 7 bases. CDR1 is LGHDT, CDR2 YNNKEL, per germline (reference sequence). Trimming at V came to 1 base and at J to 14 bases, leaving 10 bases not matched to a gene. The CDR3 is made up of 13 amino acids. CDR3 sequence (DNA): TGTGCCAGCAGCCAAGTACGCTCGGGACAGCTCTACTTC. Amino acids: CASSQVRSGQLYF.

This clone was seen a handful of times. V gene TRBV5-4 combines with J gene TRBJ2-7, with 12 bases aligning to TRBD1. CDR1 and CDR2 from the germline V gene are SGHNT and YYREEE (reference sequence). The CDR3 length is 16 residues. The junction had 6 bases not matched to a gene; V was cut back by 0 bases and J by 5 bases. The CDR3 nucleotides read TGTGCCAGCAGCTTGGGTGGGACAGGGGGCTTCAACGAGCAGTACTTC. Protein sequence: CASSLGGTGGFNEQYF.

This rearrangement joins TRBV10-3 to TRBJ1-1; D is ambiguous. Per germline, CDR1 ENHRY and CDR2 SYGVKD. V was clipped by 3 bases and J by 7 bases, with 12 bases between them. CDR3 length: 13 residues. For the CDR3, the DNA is TGTGCCATCAGTGAACAGACGTACGGTGAAGCTTTCTTT. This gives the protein CAISEQTYGEAFF.

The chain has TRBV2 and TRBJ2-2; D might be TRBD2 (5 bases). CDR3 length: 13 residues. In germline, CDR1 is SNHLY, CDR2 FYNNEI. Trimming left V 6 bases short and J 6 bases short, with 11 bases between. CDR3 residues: CASSLGDAGELFF. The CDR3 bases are TGTGCCAGCAGCCTGGGAGATGCCGGGGAGCTGTTTTTT. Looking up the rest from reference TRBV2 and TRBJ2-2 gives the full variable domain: EPEVTQTPSHQVTQMGQEVILRCVPISNHLYFYWYRQILGQKVEFLVSFYNNEISEKSEIFDDQFSVERPDGSNFTLKIRSTKLEDSAMYFCASSLGDAGELFFGEGSRLTVL.

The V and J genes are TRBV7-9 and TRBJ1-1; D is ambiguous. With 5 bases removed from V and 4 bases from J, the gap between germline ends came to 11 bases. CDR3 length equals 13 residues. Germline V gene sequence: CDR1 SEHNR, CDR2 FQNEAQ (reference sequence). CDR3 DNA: TGTGCCAGCAGCCGTGAGGCTGGCACTGAAGCTTTCTTT. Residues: CASSREAGTEAFF.

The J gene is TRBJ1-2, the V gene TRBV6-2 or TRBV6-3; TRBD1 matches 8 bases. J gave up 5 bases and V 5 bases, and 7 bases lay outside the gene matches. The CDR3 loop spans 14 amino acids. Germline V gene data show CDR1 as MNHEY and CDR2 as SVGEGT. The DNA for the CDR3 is TGTGCCAGCAGTCCCGGACAGGGCCTATATGGCTACACCTTC. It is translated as CASSPGQGLYGYTF.

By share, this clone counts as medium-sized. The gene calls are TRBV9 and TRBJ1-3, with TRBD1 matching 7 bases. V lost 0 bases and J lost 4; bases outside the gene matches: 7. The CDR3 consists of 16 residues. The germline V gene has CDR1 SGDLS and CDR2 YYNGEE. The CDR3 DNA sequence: TGTGCCAGCAGCGTAGATAGACAGGGAACGGGAAACACCATATATTTT. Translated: CASSVDRQGTGNTIYF. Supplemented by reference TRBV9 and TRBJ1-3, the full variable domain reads DSGVTQTPKHLITATGQRVTLRCSPRSGDLSVYWYQQSLDQGLQFLIQYYNGEERAKGNILERFSAQQFPDLHSELNLSSLELGDSALYFCASSVDRQGTGNTIYFGEGSWLTVV.

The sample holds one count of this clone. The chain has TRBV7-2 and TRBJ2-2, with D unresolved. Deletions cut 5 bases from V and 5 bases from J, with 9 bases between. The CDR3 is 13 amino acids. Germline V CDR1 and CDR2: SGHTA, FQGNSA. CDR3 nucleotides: TGTGCCAGCAGCCTCGTGCGGACCGGGGAGCTGTTTTTT. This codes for CASSLVRTGELFF.

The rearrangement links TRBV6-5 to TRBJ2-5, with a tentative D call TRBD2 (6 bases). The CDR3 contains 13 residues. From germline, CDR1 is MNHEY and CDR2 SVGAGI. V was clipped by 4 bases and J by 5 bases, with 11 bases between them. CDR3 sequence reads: CASSSPGEETQYF. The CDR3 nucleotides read TGTGCCAGCAGTTCCCCGGGGGAGGAGACCCAGTACTTC.

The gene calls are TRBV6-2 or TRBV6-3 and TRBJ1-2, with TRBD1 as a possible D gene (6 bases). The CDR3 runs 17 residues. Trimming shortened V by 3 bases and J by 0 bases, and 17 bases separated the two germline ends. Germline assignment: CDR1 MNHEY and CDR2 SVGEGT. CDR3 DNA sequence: TGTGCCAGCAGTTATTCGGGGACATTTCTTTCTAACTATGGCTACACCTTC. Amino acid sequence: CASSYSGTFLSNYGYTF.